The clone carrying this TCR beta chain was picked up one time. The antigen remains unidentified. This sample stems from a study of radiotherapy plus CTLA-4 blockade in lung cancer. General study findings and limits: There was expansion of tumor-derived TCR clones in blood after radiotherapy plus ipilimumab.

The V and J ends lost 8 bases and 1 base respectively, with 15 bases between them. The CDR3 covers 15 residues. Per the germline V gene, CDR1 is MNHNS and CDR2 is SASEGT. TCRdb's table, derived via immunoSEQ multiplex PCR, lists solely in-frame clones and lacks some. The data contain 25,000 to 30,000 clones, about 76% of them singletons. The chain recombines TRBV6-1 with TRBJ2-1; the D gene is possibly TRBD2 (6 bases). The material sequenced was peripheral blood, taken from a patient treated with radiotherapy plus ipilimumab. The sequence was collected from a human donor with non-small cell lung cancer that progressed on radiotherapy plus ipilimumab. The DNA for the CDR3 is TGTGCCAGCGTGTTAGCGGTCGGGTCCTACAATGAGCAGTTCTTC. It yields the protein CASVLAVGSYNEQFF.